These T cell receptor beta chains were read from a single sample in a study of blood T cell repertoires in COVID-19. Sequencing used immunoSEQ multiplex PCR; TCRdb keeps in-frame clones, though not all of them. The table records about 35,000 clones, approximately 91% of them present only once. Sequenced material: peripheral blood. Source of these receptors: a man between 45 and 60 years old with active COVID-19. The conserved cysteine and the conserved F or W are not part of the CDR3 here. Rows give clone size only sometimes, using once, few, many, or a class for an expanded clone.

V | size | CDR3
TRBV6-2/TRBV6-3 | - | ASSYGDRPIYGYT
TRBV30 | few | AWKGTGNGYT
TRBV6-5 | - | ASSLGGLEYEQY
TRBV24-1 | once | ATSESAGEQF
TRBV5-1 | - | ASSPWTGVNTEAF
TRBV6-2/TRBV6-3 | - | ASSYSPVGRGQPQH
TRBV4-3 | - | ASSQLNYGYT
TRBV5-1 | - | ASSWLQGGETQY
TRBV9 | - | ASCLREGDTQY
TRBV6-5 | - | ASSRTSGSLHEQY
TRBV2 | - | ASREGQGAWEQY
TRBV3-1/TRBV3-2 | once | ASSHASGDTQY